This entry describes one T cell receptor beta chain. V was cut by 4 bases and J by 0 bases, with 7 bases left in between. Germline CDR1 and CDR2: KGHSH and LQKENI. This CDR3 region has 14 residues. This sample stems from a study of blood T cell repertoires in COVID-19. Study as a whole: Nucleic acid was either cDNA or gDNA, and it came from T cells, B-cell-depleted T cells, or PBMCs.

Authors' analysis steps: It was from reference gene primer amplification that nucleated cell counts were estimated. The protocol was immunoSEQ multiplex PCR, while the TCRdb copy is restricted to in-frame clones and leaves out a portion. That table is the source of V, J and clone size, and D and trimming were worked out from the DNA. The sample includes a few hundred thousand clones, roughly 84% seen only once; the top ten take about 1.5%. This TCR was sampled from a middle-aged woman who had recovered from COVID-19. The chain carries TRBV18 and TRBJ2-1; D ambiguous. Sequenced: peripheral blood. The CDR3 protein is CASSLSSSYNEQFF. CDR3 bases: TGTGCCAGCTCACTATCCAGCTCCTACAATGAGCAGTTCTTC.